One sample yielded the 8 T cell receptor beta chains listed below, sequenced in a study of CD8+CD57+ T cells in acquired aplastic anemia. CDR3 and TCR beta VDJ profiling relied on a genomic DNA template. TCRdb reanalysed the reads using MiXCR and keeps one entry per CDR3 protein. Of about 270,000 distinct CDR3 sequences in the sample, approximately 56% were seen once. Sequencing input: sorted CD4+, CD8+, or CD8+CD57+ T cells (not recorded which) from PBMCs. The receptors were sampled from a human donor with severe aplastic anemia or a healthy control (not recorded which).

The rearrangement joins TRBV7-9 to TRBJ2-7; D not resolved. Germline V lookup: CDR1 SEHNR, CDR2 FQNEAQ (reference sequence). Trimming removed 5 bases from V and 2 bases from J, with 13 bases in between. This CDR3 is 14 amino acids long. The CDR3 spells CASSQDGHPYEQYF. The DNA for the CDR3 is TGTGCCAGCAGCCAAGACGGGCATCCCTACGAGCAGTACTTC. Variable domain in full (rest from reference TRBV7-9 and TRBJ2-7): DTGVSQNPRHKITKRGQNVTFRCDPISEHNRLYWYRQTLGQGPEFLTYFQNEAQLEKSRLLSDRFSAERPKGSFSTLEIQRTEQGDSAMYLCASSQDGHPYEQYFGPGTRLTVT.

J is TRBJ2-5 and V is TRBV18; D uncertain. This CDR3 is 13 amino acids long. The V end lost 4 bases, the J end lost 1 base, and 7 bases lay between the germline ends. Germline CDR1 reads KGHSH; CDR2 reads LQKENI. The CDR3 DNA follows: TGTGCCAGCTCACACCCGGCCCAAGAGACCCAGTACTTC. It specifies CASSHPAQETQYF.

As regards this clonotype: The junction departs from the called germline gene at one end, perhaps through a read error. V gene TRBV3-1 combines with J gene TRBJ2-2, with 11 positions matching TRBD1. This CDR3 is 18 amino acids long. Germline CDR1 and CDR2: LGHDT and YNNKEL (reference sequence). CDR3 bases: TGTGACAGCAGCGGGGGATTAACCGGGACAGGGGGGACCGGGGAGCTGTTTTTT. This codes for CDSSGGLTGTGGTGELFF.

The CDR3 nucleotides are TGCAGTGCTAGTGGGACAGGGGGAAATCAGCCCCAGCATTTT. Translation: CSASGTGGNQPQHF. The chain employs TRBV20-1 and TRBJ1-5; 11 bases line up with TRBD1. The germline gives CDR1 DFQATT, CDR2 SNEGSKA (reference sequence). The CDR3 is 14 residues long. V was pared by 3 bases and J by 4 bases, with 2 bases of the junction left unmatched.

J is TRBJ2-7 and V is TRBV5-1; 11 bases line up with TRBD2. The V gene end was trimmed by 2 bases and the J gene end by 9 bases; junction bases not matched to a gene: 10. Germline loops: CDR1 SGHRS, CDR2 YFSETQ. The CDR3 consists of 15 residues. The DNA for the CDR3 is TGCGCCAGCAGCTTAACTAGCGGGGGCTCAGGTTCGCAGTACTTC. It encodes CASSLTSGGSGSQYF.

For this clonotype: Since a much larger clone is just one base distant, this may be a read error. The CDR3 ends on some other residue instead of the conserved phenylalanine or tryptophan, so this is likely a read error. The genes are TRBV29-1 and TRBJ2-1, with D perhaps matching TRBD2 (5 bases). Trimming took off 7 bases at V and 6 bases at J, with 13 bases between the two ends. The CDR3 extends over 12 amino acids. Germline V CDR1 and CDR2: SQVTM, ANQGSEA. For the CDR3, the DNA is TGCAGCGCTGGACTTGCCTCCAATGAGCAGTTCCTC. This gives the protein CSAGLASNEQFL.

This clonotype occurred many times. The V gene is TRBV12-5, the J gene TRBJ1-5; no definite D call. Between the trimmed V and J ends, which lost 1 base and 10 bases, there was a span of 20 bases. The germline V gene has CDR1 LGHNT and CDR2 FRNRAP. The CDR3 covers 16 residues. The CDR3 sequence is CASGLEDLRPTTPQHF. For the CDR3, the DNA is TGTGCTAGTGGTTTGGAGGACCTCAGGCCCACCACCCCCCAGCATTTT.

This clonotype was counted only a few times. The chain recombines TRBV30 with TRBJ1-5; weak D call: TRBD1 (5 bases). In germline, CDR1 is GTSNPN, CDR2 SVGIG (reference sequence). The length of the CDR3 is 13 residues. V lost 1 base to trimming and J lost 5 bases, with 9 bases between them. CDR3 sequence reads: CAWSGRGDQPQHF. The CDR3 DNA reads as TGTGCCTGGAGTGGGAGGGGTGATCAGCCCCAGCATTTT.